This TCR beta chain was sequenced during a study of T cell clonality in common variable immunodeficiency. Overall study results and limits: T cell subpopulation sequencing would be needed to explain CVID clonality. Common variable immunodeficiency TCR beta sequences reportedly had fewer deletions and N-nucleotide insertions.

This clone showed up many times. Its target is not known. The CDR3 end lies 3 residues beyond the end of the read and is filled in from the germline J gene. CDR3 length equals 16 residues. Germline trimming cut 4 bases from V and 0 bases from J; bases unmatched to any gene: 8. Method: immunoSEQ multiplex PCR; TCRdb's copy keeps in-frame clones and lacks some. This sample shows around 28,000 clones and no singletons; 29% rests with the ten largest. This receptor was obtained from a human donor with common variable immunodeficiency. V usage is TRBV12-3 or TRBV12-4 and J usage is TRBJ1-1, with 7 nucleotides matching TRBD1. The sequenced material came from peripheral blood mononuclear cells. CDR3 region: CASSSTRDSLNTEAFF. The CDR3 DNA, read in part, is TGTGCCAGCAGTTCCACCCGGGACAGCTTGAACACTGAA.